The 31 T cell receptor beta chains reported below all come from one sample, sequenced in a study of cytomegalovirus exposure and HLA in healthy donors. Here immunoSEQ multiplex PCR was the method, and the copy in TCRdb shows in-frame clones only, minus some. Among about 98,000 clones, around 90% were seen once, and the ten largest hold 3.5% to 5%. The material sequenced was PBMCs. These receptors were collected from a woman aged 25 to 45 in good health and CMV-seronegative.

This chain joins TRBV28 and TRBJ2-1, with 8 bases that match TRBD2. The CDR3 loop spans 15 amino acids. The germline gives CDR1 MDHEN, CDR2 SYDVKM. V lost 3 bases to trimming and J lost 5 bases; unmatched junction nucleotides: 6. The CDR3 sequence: CASSLVSGRNNEQFF. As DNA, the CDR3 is TGTGCCAGCAGTTTGGTCAGCGGGAGAAACAATGAGCAGTTCTTC.

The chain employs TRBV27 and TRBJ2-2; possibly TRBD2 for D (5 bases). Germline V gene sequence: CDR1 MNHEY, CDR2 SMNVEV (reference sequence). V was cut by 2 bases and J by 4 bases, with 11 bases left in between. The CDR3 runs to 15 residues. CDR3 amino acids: CASSLTRTVTGELFF. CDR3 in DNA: TGTGCCAGCAGTTTAACTAGAACGGTCACCGGGGAGCTGTTTTTT.

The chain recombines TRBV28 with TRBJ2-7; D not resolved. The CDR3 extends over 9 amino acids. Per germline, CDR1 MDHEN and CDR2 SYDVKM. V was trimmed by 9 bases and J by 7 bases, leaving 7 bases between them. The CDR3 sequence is CASGREQYF. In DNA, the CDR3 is TGTGCCAGTGGTCGGGAGCAGTACTTC.

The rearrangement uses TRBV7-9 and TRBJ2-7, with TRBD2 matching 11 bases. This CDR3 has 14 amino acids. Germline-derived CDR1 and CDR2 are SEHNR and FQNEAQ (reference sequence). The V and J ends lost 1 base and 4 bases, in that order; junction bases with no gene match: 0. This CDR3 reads CASSLGLAGYEQYF. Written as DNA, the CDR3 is TGTGCCAGCAGCTTAGGACTAGCGGGGTACGAGCAGTACTTC.

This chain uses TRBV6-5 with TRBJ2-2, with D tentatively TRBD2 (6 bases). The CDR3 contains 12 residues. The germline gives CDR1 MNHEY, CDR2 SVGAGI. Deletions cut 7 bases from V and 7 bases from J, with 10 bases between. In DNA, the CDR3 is TGTGCCAGCACTCGAGCGGGCGGGGAGCTGTTTTTT. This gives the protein CASTRAGGELFF.

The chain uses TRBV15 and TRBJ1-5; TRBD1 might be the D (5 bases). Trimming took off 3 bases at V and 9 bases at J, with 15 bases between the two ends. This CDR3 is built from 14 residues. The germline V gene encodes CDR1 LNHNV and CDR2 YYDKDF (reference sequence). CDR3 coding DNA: TGTGCCACCAGCAGTAACTCTCAGGGTTGGCCCCAGCATTTT. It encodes CATSSNSQGWPQHF. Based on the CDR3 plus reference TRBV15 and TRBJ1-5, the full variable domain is DAMVIQNPRYQVTQFGKPVTLSCSQTLNHNVMYWYQQKSSQAPKLLFHYYDKDFNNEADTPDNFQSRRPNTSFCFLDIRSPGLGDTAMYLCATSSNSQGWPQHFGDGTRLSIL.

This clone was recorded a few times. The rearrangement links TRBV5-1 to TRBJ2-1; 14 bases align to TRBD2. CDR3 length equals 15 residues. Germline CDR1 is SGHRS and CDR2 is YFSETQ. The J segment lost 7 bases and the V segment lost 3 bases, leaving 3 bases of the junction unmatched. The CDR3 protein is CASSWGLAGVNEQFF. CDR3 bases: TGCGCCAGCAGCTGGGGACTAGCGGGAGTAAATGAGCAGTTCTTC.

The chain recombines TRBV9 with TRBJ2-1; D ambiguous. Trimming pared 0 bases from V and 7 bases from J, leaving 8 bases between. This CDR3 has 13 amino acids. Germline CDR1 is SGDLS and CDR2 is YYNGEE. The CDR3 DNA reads TGTGCCAGCAGCGTAGCTGGGCTGAATGAGCAGTTCTTC. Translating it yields CASSVAGLNEQFF. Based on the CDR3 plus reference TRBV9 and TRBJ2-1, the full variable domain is DSGVTQTPKHLITATGQRVTLRCSPRSGDLSVYWYQQSLDQGLQFLIQYYNGEERAKGNILERFSAQQFPDLHSELNLSSLELGDSALYFCASSVAGLNEQFFGPGTRLTVL.

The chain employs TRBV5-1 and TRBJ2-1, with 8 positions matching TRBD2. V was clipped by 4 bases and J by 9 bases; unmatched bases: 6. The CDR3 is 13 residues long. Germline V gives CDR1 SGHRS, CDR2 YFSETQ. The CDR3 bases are TGCGCCAGCAGCCCCTTGGCGGGGGGTGAGCAGTTCTTC. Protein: CASSPLAGGEQFF.

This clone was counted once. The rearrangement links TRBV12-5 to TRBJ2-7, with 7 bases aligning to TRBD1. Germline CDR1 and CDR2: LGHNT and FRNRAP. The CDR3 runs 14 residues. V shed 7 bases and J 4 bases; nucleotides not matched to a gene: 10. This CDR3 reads CASAKPDRVYEQYF. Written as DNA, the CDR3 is TGTGCTAGTGCCAAACCCGACAGGGTTTACGAGCAGTACTTC.

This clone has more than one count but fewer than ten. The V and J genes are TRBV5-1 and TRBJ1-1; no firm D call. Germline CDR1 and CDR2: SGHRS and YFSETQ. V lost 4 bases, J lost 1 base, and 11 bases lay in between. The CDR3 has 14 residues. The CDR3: CASSPLSRNTEAFF. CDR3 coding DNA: TGCGCCAGCAGCCCATTATCCAGGAACACTGAAGCTTTCTTT.

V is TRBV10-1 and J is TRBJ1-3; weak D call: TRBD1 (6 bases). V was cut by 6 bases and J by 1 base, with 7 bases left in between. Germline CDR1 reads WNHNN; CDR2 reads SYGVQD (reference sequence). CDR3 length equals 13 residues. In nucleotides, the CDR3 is TGCGCCAGCAGCGGACAGTCTGGAAACACCATATATTTT. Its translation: CASSGQSGNTIYF.

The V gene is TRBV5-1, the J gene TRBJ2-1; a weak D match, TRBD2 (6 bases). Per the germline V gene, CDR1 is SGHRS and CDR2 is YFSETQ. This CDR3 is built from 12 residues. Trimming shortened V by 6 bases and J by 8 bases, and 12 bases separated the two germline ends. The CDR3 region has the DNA TGCGCCAGCAAAAGTTCGGGAGATGAGCAGTTCTTC. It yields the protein CASKSSGDEQFF.

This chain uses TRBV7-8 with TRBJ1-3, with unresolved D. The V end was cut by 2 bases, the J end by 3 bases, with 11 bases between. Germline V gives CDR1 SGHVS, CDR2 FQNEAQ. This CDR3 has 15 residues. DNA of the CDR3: TGTGCCAGCAGCTTAAGGGAGGGAGATGGAAACACCATATATTTT. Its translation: CASSLREGDGNTIYF. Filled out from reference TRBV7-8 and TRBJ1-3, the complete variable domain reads GAGVSQSPRYKVAKRGQDVALRCDPISGHVSLFWYQQALGQGPEFLTYFQNEAQLDKSGLPSDRFFAERPEGSVSTLKIQRTQQEDSAVYLCASSLREGDGNTIYFGEGSWLTVV.

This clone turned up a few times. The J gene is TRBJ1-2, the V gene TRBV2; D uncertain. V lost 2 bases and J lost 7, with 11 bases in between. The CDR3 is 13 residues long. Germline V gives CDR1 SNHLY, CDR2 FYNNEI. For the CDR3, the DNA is TGTGCCAGCAGTGAAACCCCGGAGGGTGGCTACACCTTC. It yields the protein CASSETPEGGYTF.

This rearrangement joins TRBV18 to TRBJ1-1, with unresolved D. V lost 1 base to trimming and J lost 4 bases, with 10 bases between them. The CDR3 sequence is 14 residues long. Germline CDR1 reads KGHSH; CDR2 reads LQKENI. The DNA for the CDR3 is TGTGCCAGCTCACCACTCCCTGGCGGCACTGAAGCTTTCTTT. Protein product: CASSPLPGGTEAFF.

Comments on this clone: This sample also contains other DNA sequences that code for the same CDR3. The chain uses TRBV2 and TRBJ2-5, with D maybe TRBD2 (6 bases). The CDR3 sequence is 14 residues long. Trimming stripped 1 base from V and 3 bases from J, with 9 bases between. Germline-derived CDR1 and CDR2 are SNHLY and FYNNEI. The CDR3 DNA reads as TGTGCCAGCAGTGAAGACTGGGGGGAAGAGACCCAGTACTTC. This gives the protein CASSEDWGEETQYF.

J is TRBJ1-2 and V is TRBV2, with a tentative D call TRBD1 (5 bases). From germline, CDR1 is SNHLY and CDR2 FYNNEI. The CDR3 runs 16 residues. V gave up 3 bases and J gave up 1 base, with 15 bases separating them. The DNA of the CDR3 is TGTGCCAGCAGTGATGGGGGTACGGGGGGTAACTATGGCTACACCTTC. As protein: CASSDGGTGGNYGYTF.

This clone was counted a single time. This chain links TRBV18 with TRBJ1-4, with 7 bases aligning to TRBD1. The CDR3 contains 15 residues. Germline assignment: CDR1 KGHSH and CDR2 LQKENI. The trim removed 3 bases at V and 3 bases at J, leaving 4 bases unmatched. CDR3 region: CASSPTTGSNEKLFF. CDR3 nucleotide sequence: TGTGCCAGCTCACCTACGACAGGGTCTAATGAAAAACTGTTTTTT.

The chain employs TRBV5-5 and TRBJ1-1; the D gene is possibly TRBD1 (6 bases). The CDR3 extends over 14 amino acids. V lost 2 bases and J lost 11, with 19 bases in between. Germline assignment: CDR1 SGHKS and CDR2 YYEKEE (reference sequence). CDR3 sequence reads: CASSFYGQGLSAFF. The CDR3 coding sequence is TGTGCCAGCAGCTTCTATGGGCAGGGGCTTTCTGCTTTCTTT.

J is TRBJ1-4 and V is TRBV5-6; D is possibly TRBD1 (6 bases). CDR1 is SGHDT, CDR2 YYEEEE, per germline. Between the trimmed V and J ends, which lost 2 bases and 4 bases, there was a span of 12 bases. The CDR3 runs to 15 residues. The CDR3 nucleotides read TGTGCCAGCAGCTTAGTCCCAGGGGATAATGAAAAACTGTTTTTT. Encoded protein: CASSLVPGDNEKLFF.

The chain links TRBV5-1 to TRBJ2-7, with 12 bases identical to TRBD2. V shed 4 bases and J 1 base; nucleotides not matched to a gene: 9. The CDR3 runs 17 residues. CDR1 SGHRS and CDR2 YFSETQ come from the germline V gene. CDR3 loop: CASSATSGSALSYEQYF. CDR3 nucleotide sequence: TGCGCCAGCAGCGCGACTAGCGGGAGTGCGCTTTCCTACGAGCAGTACTTC.

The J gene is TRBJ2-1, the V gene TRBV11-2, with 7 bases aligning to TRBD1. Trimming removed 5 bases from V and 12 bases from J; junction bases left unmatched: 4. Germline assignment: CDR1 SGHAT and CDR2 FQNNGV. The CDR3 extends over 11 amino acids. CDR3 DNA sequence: TGTGCCAGCAGCACCCGGGACAGGCAGTTCTTC. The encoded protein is CASSTRDRQFF. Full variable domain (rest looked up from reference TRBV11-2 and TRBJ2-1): EAGVAQSPRYKIIEKRQSVAFWCNPISGHATLYWYQQILGQGPKLLIQFQNNGVVDDSQLPKDRFSAERLKGVDSTLKIQPAKLEDSAVYLCASSTRDRQFFGPGTRLTVL.

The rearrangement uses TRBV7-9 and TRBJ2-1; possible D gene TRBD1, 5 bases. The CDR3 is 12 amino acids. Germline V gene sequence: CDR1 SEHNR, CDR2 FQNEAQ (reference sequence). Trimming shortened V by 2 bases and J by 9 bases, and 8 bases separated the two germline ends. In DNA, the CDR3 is TGTGCCAGCAGCTTAACGCAGGGTGAGCAGTTCTTC. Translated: CASSLTQGEQFF.

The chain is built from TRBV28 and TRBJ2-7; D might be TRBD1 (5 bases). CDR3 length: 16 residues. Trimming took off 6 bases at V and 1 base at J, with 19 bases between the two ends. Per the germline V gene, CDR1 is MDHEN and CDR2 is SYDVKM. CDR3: CASSPGGWGQSYEQYF. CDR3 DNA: TGTGCCAGCAGCCCAGGTGGTTGGGGCCAATCCTACGAGCAGTACTTC.

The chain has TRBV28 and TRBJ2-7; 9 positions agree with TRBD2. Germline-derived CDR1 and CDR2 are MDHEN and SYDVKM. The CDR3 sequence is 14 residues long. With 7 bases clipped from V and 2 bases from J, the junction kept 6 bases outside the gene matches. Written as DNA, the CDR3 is TGTGCCAGCAATAGCGGGAGTAATCCCTACGAGCAGTACTTC. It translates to CASNSGSNPYEQYF.

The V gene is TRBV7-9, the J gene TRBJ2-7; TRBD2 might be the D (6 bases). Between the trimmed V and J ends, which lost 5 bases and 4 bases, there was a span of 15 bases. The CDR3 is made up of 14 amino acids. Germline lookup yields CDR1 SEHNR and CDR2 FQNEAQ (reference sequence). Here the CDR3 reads CASSLDTGAYEQYF. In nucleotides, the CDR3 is TGTGCCAGCAGCCTGGACACGGGAGCTTACGAGCAGTACTTC.

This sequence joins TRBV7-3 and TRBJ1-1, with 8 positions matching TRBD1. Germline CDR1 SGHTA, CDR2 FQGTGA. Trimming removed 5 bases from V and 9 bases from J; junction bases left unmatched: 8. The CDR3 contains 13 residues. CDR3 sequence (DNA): TGTGCCAGCAGCACGATGACAGGGGTACAAGCTTTCTTT. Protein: CASSTMTGVQAFF. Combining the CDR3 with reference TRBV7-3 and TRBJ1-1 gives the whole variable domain GAGVSQTPSNKVTEKGKYVELRCDPISGHTALYWYRQSLGQGPEFLIYFQGTGAADDSGLPNDRFFAVRPEGSVSTLKIQRTERGDSAVYLCASSTMTGVQAFFGQGTRLTVV.

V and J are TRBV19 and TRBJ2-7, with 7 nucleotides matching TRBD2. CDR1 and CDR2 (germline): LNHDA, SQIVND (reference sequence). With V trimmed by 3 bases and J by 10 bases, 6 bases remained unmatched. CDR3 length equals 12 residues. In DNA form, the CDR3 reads TGTGCCAGTAGTATCGTGGGAGGGAGTCAGTACTTC. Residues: CASSIVGGSQYF.

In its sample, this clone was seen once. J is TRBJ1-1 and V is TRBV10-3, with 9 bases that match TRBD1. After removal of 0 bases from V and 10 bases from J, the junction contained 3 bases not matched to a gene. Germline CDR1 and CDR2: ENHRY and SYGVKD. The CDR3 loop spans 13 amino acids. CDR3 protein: CAISESPTGGAFF. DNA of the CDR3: TGTGCCATCAGTGAGTCTCCGACAGGGGGAGCTTTCTTT.

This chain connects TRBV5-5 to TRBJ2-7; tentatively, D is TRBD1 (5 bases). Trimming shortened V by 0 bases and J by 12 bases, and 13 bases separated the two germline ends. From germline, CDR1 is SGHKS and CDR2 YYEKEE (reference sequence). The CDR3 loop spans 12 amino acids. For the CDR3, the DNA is TGTGCCAGCAGCTTGGGCAGGGCCCGTACGTACTTC. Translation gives CASSLGRARTYF. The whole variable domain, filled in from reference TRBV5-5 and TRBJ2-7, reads DAGVTQSPTHLIKTRGQQVTLRCSPISGHKSVSWYQQVLGQGPQFIFQYYEKEERGRGNFPDRFSARQFPNYSSELNVNALLLGDSALYLCASSLGRARTYFGPGTRLTVT.